These T cell receptor beta chains were read from a single sample in a study of cytomegalovirus exposure and HLA in healthy donors. Repertoires were generated with immunoSEQ multiplex PCR, while TCRdb's copy carries only in-frame clones and drops some. The repertoire includes roughly 100,000 clones, approximately 82% of them detected once, and roughly 8% sits in the top ten. The sequenced material came from PBMCs. The receptors derive from a man between 40 and 49 years old in good health and CMV-seropositive. Both conserved end residues are part of each CDR3. Each record gives: clone size, V gene, D gene, J gene, CDR3 protein, CDR3 DNA. D genes are given only for firm matches. Only part of the rows carry a size: once, few, many, or a class if the clone is expanded.

size: .
V: TRBV30
D: .
J: TRBJ2-3
CDR3: CAGRLRDKTSTTQYF
DNA: TGTGCCGGACGACTAAGGGACAAGACTTCAACTACGCAGTATTTT

size: .
V: TRBV6-1
D: .
J: TRBJ1-1
CDR3: CASSSPRGANTEAFF
DNA: TGTGCCAGCAGTTCACCCCGTGGGGCGAACACTGAAGCTTTCTTT

size: .
V: TRBV30
D: TRBD1
J: TRBJ2-7
CDR3: CAWSVYRYVTGQGYEQYF
DNA: TGTGCCTGGAGTGTATACCGGTACGTCACGGGACAGGGCTACGAGCAGTACTTC

size: .
V: TRBV4-2
D: .
J: TRBJ2-7
CDR3: CASSQAPGVSSYEQYF
DNA: TGTGCCAGCAGCCAAGCCCCGGGTGTATCCTCCTACGAGCAGTACTTC

size: .
V: TRBV5-5
D: TRBD1
J: TRBJ2-3
CDR3: CASSLFLGQGSGRDTQYF
DNA: TGTGCCAGCAGCTTGTTTCTGGGACAGGGATCGGGTAGGGATACGCAGTATTTT

size: few
V: TRBV7-2
D: .
J: TRBJ1-1
CDR3: CASSLGGGADTEAFF
DNA: TGTGCCAGCAGCTTGGGCGGGGGCGCCGACACTGAAGCTTTCTTT

size: .
V: TRBV2
D: .
J: TRBJ2-6
CDR3: CASSPNVAGANVLTF
DNA: TGTGCCAGCAGCCCCAATGTAGCTGGGGCCAACGTCCTGACTTTC

size: .
V: TRBV7-9
D: TRBD2
J: TRBJ2-1
CDR3: CASRSLAAYNEQFF
DNA: TGTGCCAGCAGGTCTCTAGCGGCCTACAATGAGCAGTTCTTC

size: few
V: TRBV7-2
D: TRBD1
J: TRBJ1-1
CDR3: CASSLEQGREAFF
DNA: TGTGCCAGCAGCTTAGAACAGGGGAGAGAAGCTTTCTTT

size: .
V: TRBV9
D: TRBD1
J: TRBJ1-1
CDR3: CASSPRTGSTEAFF
DNA: TGTGCCAGCAGCCCGAGGACAGGGAGCACTGAAGCTTTCTTT

size: few
V: TRBV7-8
D: .
J: TRBJ2-5
CDR3: CASTPQRLETQYF
DNA: TGTGCCAGCACCCCCCAGCGCCTAGAGACCCAGTACTTC

size: .
V: TRBV15
D: .
J: TRBJ1-2
CDR3: CATSGAGYGYTF
DNA: TGTGCCACCAGCGGGGCAGGCTATGGCTACACCTTC